This is a list of T cell receptor beta chains from one sample in a study of blood T cell repertoires in COVID-19. Here immunoSEQ multiplex PCR was the method, and the copy in TCRdb shows in-frame clones only, minus some. Here the sample spans about 300,000 clones, approximately 88% being singletons. Sequencing used peripheral blood. Source of these receptors: a human donor with COVID-19, enrolled during active disease. The donor label of this sample is uncertain. Both conserved end residues are part of each CDR3. The order of the fields is V gene, clone size, D gene, J gene, CDR3 length, CDR3 DNA, CDR3 protein. A D gene is named only where the DNA matches it firmly. Expanded clones get a size class; other rows say once, few or many, or leave the size out.

V gene: TRBV19; clone size: .; D gene: TRBD1; J gene: TRBJ1-5; CDR3 length: 14; CDR3 DNA: TGTGCCAGTAGGGACAGGTTCGGCAATCAGCCCCAGCATTTT; CDR3 protein: CASRDRFGNQPQHF
V gene: TRBV18; clone size: .; D gene: .; J gene: TRBJ2-1; CDR3 length: 16; CDR3 DNA: TGTGCCAGCTCACCCGCCCCCGGGAGAGAGTACAATGAGCAGTTCTTC; CDR3 protein: CASSPAPGREYNEQFF
V gene: TRBV6-2/TRBV6-3; clone size: .; D gene: TRBD1; J gene: TRBJ1-6; CDR3 length: 16; CDR3 DNA: TGTGCCAGCAGTTACTCGGACGACAGGGTGGATTCACCCCTCCACTTT; CDR3 protein: CASSYSDDRVDSPLHF
V gene: TRBV6-4; clone size: .; D gene: TRBD1; J gene: TRBJ1-1; CDR3 length: 12; CDR3 DNA: TGTGCCAGCAGGGGGACAGGGGGAGAAGCTTTCTTT; CDR3 protein: CASRGTGGEAFF
V gene: TRBV6-6; clone size: once; D gene: .; J gene: TRBJ1-1; CDR3 length: 14; CDR3 DNA: TGTGCCAGTCAGGGTGGGGGGAGAAACACTGAAGCTTTCTTT; CDR3 protein: CASQGGGRNTEAFF
V gene: TRBV6-5; clone size: .; D gene: TRBD2; J gene: TRBJ2-7; CDR3 length: 15; CDR3 DNA: TGTGCCAGCAGACCAACTAGCGGGAGAACGAACGAGCAGTACTTC; CDR3 protein: CASRPTSGRTNEQYF
V gene: TRBV6-5; clone size: .; D gene: .; J gene: TRBJ2-3; CDR3 length: 15; CDR3 DNA: TGTGCCAGCAGTTATGGGCAGGGGCGCTCAGATACGCAGTATTTT; CDR3 protein: CASSYGQGRSDTQYF
V gene: TRBV3-1/TRBV3-2; clone size: once; D gene: TRBD1; J gene: TRBJ2-1; CDR3 length: 16; CDR3 DNA: TGTGCCAGCAGCTTAGGGACAGGGGGCGGTGAAGATGAGCAGTTCTTC; CDR3 protein: CASSLGTGGGEDEQFF
V gene: TRBV4-1; clone size: once; D gene: .; J gene: TRBJ1-5; CDR3 length: 18; CDR3 DNA: TGCGCCAGCAGCCTCAGAAGCGGGACACCCGTGGGGGATCAGCCCCAGCATTTT; CDR3 protein: CASSLRSGTPVGDQPQHF
V gene: TRBV6-2/TRBV6-3; clone size: .; D gene: .; J gene: TRBJ2-1; CDR3 length: 11; CDR3 DNA: TGTGCCAGCAGTCCCCAGAAGGAGCAGTTCTTC; CDR3 protein: CASSPQKEQFF
V gene: TRBV6-2/TRBV6-3; clone size: few; D gene: .; J gene: TRBJ2-7; CDR3 length: 15; CDR3 DNA: TGTGCCAGCAGTTACCCGGGACATCGCTCCTACGAGCAGTACTTC; CDR3 protein: CASSYPGHRSYEQYF
V gene: TRBV6-2/TRBV6-3; clone size: once; D gene: .; J gene: TRBJ1-4; CDR3 length: 16; CDR3 DNA: TGTGCCAGCAGCCCCGACAGAAGTCCACCGTATGAAAAACTGTTTTTT; CDR3 protein: CASSPDRSPPYEKLFF
V gene: TRBV7-8; clone size: .; D gene: TRBD1; J gene: TRBJ1-1; CDR3 length: 16; CDR3 DNA: TGTGCCAGCAGCCCGCCCCGGACAGGGCCCAACACTGAAGCTTTCTTT; CDR3 protein: CASSPPRTGPNTEAFF
V gene: TRBV28; clone size: once; D gene: TRBD2; J gene: TRBJ2-7; CDR3 length: 16; CDR3 DNA: TGTGCCAGCAGCCCGGAGGGGCGGGAGATAATCTACGAGCAGTACTTC; CDR3 protein: CASSPEGREIIYEQYF
V gene: TRBV5-5; clone size: .; D gene: TRBD2; J gene: TRBJ2-3; CDR3 length: 19; CDR3 DNA: TGTGCCAGCAGCTTGGGCCTAGCGGGAGGGCCGCTTGGTCCAGATACGCAGTATTTT; CDR3 protein: CASSLGLAGGPLGPDTQYF
V gene: TRBV5-1; clone size: .; D gene: .; J gene: TRBJ2-7; CDR3 length: 12; CDR3 DNA: TGCGCCAGCAGCCGAGAGGGATACGAGCAGTACTTC; CDR3 protein: CASSREGYEQYF
V gene: TRBV5-1; clone size: once; D gene: .; J gene: TRBJ2-5; CDR3 length: 14; CDR3 DNA: TGCGCCAGCAGCTTGGACAGGGCCAGGGAGACCCAGTACTTC; CDR3 protein: CASSLDRARETQYF
V gene: TRBV7-9; clone size: .; D gene: .; J gene: TRBJ1-4; CDR3 length: 15; CDR3 DNA: TGTGCCAGCGCCGGGACACAGGCAACTAATGAAAAACTGTTTTTT; CDR3 protein: CASAGTQATNEKLFF
V gene: TRBV19; clone size: .; D gene: TRBD1; J gene: TRBJ1-4; CDR3 length: 14; CDR3 DNA: TGTGCCAGTAGCGGTGGACAGGGGAATGAAAAACTGTTTTTT; CDR3 protein: CASSGGQGNEKLFF
V gene: TRBV4-2; clone size: .; D gene: .; J gene: TRBJ1-2; CDR3 length: 14; CDR3 DNA: TGTGCCAGCAGCCAAGATGTCCAGGGGCAGGGCTACACCTTC; CDR3 protein: CASSQDVQGQGYTF
V gene: TRBV11-2; clone size: .; D gene: TRBD1; J gene: TRBJ1-2; CDR3 length: 12; CDR3 DNA: TGTGCCAGCAGACAGGGGAGCTATGGCTACACCTTC; CDR3 protein: CASRQGSYGYTF
V gene: TRBV28; clone size: .; D gene: TRBD2; J gene: TRBJ2-2; CDR3 length: 16; CDR3 DNA: TGTGCCAGCAGCCGACTAGCGCCCAATCCTCAGGGGGAGCTGTTTTTT; CDR3 protein: CASSRLAPNPQGELFF
V gene: TRBV28; clone size: .; D gene: .; J gene: TRBJ2-7; CDR3 length: 15; CDR3 DNA: TGTGCCAGCAGTTTACTTGGACTCCGCGGACGCGAGCAGTACTTC; CDR3 protein: CASSLLGLRGREQYF
V gene: TRBV6-5; clone size: .; D gene: .; J gene: TRBJ1-4; CDR3 length: 12; CDR3 DNA: TGTGCCAGCAGTTCGGGGGGGGAAAAACTGTTTTTT; CDR3 protein: CASSSGGEKLFF
V gene: TRBV28; clone size: once; D gene: .; J gene: TRBJ1-2; CDR3 length: 15; CDR3 DNA: TGTGCCAGCAGTGATGTACTTCTCAGGGGTCGAGGCTACACCTTC; CDR3 protein: CASSDVLLRGRGYTF
V gene: TRBV7-2; clone size: .; D gene: TRBD1; J gene: TRBJ1-1; CDR3 length: 15; CDR3 DNA: TGTGCCAGCAGCCCCCAGGGACAGCAGAACACTGAAGCTTTCTTT; CDR3 protein: CASSPQGQQNTEAFF
V gene: TRBV5-8; clone size: .; D gene: TRBD1; J gene: TRBJ1-1; CDR3 length: 15; CDR3 DNA: TGTGCCAGCAGGGAAATGGGACAGGTGAACACTGAAGCTTTCTTT; CDR3 protein: CASREMGQVNTEAFF
V gene: TRBV24-1; clone size: .; D gene: .; J gene: TRBJ1-1; CDR3 length: 14; CDR3 DNA: TGTGCCACCAGACAGGGCGGAGAAATCGCTGAAGCTTTCTTT; CDR3 protein: CATRQGGEIAEAFF
V gene: TRBV7-9; clone size: .; D gene: TRBD1; J gene: TRBJ2-3; CDR3 length: 14; CDR3 DNA: TGTGCCAGCAGTTCACAGGGGTGGTCAGATACGCAGTATTTT; CDR3 protein: CASSSQGWSDTQYF